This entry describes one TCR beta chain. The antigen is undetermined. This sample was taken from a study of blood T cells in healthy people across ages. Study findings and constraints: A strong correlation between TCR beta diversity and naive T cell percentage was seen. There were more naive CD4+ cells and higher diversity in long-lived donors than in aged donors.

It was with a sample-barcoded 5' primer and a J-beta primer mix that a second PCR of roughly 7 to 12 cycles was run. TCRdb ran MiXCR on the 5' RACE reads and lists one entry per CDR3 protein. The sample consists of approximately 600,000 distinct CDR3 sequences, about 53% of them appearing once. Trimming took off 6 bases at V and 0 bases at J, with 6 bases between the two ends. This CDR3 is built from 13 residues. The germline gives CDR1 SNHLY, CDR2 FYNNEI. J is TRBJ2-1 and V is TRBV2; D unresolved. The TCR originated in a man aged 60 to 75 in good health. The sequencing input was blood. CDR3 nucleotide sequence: TGTGCCAGCAGAAGGAGCTCCTACAATGAGCAGTTCTTC. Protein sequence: CASRRSSYNEQFF.